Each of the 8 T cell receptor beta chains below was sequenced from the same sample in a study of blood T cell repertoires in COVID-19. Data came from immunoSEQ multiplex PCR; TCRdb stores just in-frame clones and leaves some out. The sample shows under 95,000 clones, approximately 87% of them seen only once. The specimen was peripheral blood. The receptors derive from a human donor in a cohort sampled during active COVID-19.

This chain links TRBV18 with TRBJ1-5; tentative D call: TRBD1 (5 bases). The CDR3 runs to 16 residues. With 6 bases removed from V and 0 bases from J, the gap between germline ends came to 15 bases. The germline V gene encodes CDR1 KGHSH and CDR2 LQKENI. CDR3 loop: CASSPNWGSSNQPQHF. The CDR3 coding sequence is TGTGCCAGCTCCCCCAATTGGGGCAGTAGCAATCAGCCCCAGCATTTT. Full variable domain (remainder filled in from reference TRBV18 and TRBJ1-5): NAGVMQNPRHLVRRRGQEARLRCSPMKGHSHVYWYRQLPEEGLKFMVYLQKENIIDESGMPKERFSAEFPKEGPSILRIQQVVRGDSAAYFCASSPNWGSSNQPQHFGDGTRLSIL.

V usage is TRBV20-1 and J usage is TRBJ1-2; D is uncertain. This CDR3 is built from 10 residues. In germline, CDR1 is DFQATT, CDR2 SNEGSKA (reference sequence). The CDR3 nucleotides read TGCCAGCCGGGGAACTATGGCTACACCTTC. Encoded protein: CQPGNYGYTF.

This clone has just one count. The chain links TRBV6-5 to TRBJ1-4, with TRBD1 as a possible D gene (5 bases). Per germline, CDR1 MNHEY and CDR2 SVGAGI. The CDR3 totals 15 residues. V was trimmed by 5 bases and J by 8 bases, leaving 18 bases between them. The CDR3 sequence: CASSSRGGAYEKLFF. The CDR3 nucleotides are TGTGCCAGCAGTAGCCGGGGAGGGGCGTACGAAAAACTGTTTTTT.

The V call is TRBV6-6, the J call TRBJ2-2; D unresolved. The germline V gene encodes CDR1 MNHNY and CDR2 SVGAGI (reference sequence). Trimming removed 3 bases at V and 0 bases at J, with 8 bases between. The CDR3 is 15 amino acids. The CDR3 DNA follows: TGTGCCAGCAGTTATTACACCCCGAACACCGGGGAGCTGTTTTTT. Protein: CASSYYTPNTGELFF.

CDR3 protein: CACQGTGNTEAFF. The DNA of the CDR3 is TGTGCCTGCCAGGGGACAGGGAACACTGAAGCTTTCTTT. The chain uses TRBV30 and TRBJ1-1; TRBD1 matches 8 bases. V was pared by 6 bases and J by 1 base, with 4 bases of the junction left unmatched. The CDR3 sequence is 13 residues long. CDR1 and CDR2 from the germline V gene are GTSNPN and SVGIG (reference sequence).

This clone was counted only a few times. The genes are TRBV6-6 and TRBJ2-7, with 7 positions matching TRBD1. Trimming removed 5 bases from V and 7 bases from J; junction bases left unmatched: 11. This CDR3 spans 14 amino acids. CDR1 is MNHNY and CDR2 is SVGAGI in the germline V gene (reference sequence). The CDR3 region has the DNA TGTGCCAGCAGTAAAGGGACAACAGGGGTTGAGCAGTACTTC. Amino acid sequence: CASSKGTTGVEQYF.

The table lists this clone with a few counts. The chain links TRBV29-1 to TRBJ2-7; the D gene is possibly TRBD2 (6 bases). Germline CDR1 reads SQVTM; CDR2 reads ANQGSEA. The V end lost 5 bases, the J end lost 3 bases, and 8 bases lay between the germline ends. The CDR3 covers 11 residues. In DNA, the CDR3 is TGCAGCGTTAAGGAGGGCTACGAGCAGTACTTC. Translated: CSVKEGYEQYF.

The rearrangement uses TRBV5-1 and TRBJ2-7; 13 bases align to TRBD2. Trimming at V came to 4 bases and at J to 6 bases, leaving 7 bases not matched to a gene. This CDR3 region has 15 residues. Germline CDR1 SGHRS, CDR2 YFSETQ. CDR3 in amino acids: CASSTSGGDQGEQYF. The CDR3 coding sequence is TGCGCCAGCAGCACTAGCGGGGGGGACCAGGGCGAGCAGTACTTC.